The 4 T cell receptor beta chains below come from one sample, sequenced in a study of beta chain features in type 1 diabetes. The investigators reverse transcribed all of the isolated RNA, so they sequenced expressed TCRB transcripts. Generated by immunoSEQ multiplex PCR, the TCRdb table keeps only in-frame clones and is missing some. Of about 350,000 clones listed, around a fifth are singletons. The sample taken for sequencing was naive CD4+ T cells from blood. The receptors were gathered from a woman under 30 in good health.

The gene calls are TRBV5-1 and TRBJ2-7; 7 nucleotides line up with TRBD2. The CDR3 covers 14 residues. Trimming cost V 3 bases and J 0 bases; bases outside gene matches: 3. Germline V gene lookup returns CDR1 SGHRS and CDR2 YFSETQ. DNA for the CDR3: TGCGCCAGCAGCTGGGGAGGGAGCTCCTACGAGCAGTACTTC. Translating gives CASSWGGSSYEQYF.

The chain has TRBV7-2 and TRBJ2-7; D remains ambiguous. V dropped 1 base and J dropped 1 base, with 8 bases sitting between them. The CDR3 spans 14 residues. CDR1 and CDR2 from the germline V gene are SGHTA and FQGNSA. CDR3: CASSLVPLSYEQYF. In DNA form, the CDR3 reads TGTGCCAGCAGCTTAGTGCCCCTATCCTACGAGCAGTACTTC.

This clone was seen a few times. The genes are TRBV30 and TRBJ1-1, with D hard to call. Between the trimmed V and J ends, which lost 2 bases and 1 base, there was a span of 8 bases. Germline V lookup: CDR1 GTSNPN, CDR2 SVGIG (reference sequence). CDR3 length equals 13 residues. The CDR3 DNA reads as TGTGCCTGGAGTAGCGATTCGAACACTGAAGCTTTCTTT. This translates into CAWSSDSNTEAFF.

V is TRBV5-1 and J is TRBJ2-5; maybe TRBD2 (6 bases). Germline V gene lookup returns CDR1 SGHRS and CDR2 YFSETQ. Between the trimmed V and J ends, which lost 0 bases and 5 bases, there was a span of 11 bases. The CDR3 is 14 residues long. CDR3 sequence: CASSLDGSRETQYF. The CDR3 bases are TGCGCCAGCAGCTTGGACGGGAGTCGGGAGACCCAGTACTTC.